This T cell receptor beta chain stems from a study of blood T cell repertoires in COVID-19. This clone was seen once. The table came from immunoSEQ multiplex PCR; TCRdb's copy has only in-frame clones and leaves some out. The data contain 130,000 to 150,000 clones, 87% of them singletons. The study drew participants aged about 18 to 89 years from roughly 25 US areas. The CDR3 is made up of 14 amino acids. Germline CDR1 ENHRY, CDR2 SYGVKD. V gave up 3 bases and J gave up 13 bases; unmatched junction bases: 13. V usage is TRBV10-3 and J usage is TRBJ1-2; 8 bases agree with TRBD1. Sequencing used PBMCs or T cells enriched from blood (not recorded which). The sequence derives from a man in his fifties or sixties who had recovered from COVID-19. The CDR3 nucleotides read TGTGCCATCAGTGAACTACAGGGGGATAGATTGGGCACCTTC. As protein: CAISELQGDRLGTF.